Listed here are 27 T cell receptor beta chains from one sample, sequenced in a study of blood T cell repertoires in COVID-19. Clones were read by immunoSEQ multiplex PCR, and TCRdb kept only the in-frame ones, dropping some. The profile covers around 170,000 clones, with roughly 90% appearing a single time and about 2.6% taken by the ten largest. Sequencing used peripheral blood. The receptor source for this set is a man in his fifties or sixties with acute or convalescent COVID-19.

The chain is built from TRBV29-1 and TRBJ2-3; TRBD2 agrees at 11 bases. The CDR3 runs 15 residues. Germline V CDR1 and CDR2: SQVTM, ANQGSEA. Unmatched junction bases numbered 6, after V lost 6 bases and J lost 1 base. The CDR3 DNA follows: TGCAGCGTCGTTAGCGGGGGGGTGGGCACAGATACGCAGTATTTT. Protein: CSVVSGGVGTDTQYF.

This chain connects TRBV5-8 to TRBJ1-2; 8 nucleotides agree with TRBD1. After removal of 5 bases from V and 6 bases from J, the junction contained 6 bases not matched to a gene. Germline CDR1 and CDR2: SGHTS and YDEGEE. The CDR3 is made up of 13 amino acids. The CDR3 DNA reads as TGTGCCAGCAGACCCTGGACAGGGAATGGCTACACCTTC. Protein: CASRPWTGNGYTF.

The J gene is TRBJ1-2, the V gene TRBV5-4; 8 nucleotides match TRBD1. Germline CDR1 is SGHNT and CDR2 is YYREEE (reference sequence). V shed 4 bases, J shed 8 bases, and the junction held 7 bases outside the gene matches. This CDR3 contains 13 residues. CDR3 nucleotides: TGTGCCAGCAGCCCTGACAGGGGAGGGGGCTACACCTTC. This translates into CASSPDRGGGYTF. Supplemented by reference TRBV5-4 and TRBJ1-2, the full variable domain reads ETGVTQSPTHLIKTRGQQVTLRCSSQSGHNTVSWYQQALGQGPQFIFQYYREEENGRGNFPPRFSGLQFPNYSSELNVNALELDDSALYLCASSPDRGGGYTFGSGTRLTVV.

J is TRBJ2-1 and V is TRBV5-8; TRBD1 matches 9 bases. Unmatched junction bases numbered 8, after V lost 4 bases and J lost 6 bases. Germline V gives CDR1 SGHTS, CDR2 YDEGEE. This CDR3 has 15 residues. CDR3 nucleotides: TGTGCCAGCAGCCCTGGACAGGGGCGGGTCAATGAGCAGTTCTTC. This sequence encodes CASSPGQGRVNEQFF.

The CDR3: CASSLALMGATEAFF. The DNA of the CDR3 is TGTGCCAGCAGCTTAGCGCTGATGGGGGCAACTGAAGCTTTCTTT. This chain connects TRBV7-9 to TRBJ1-1; D may be TRBD1 (6 bases). V lost 0 bases and J 5 bases, leaving 13 bases between the germline ends. Germline CDR1 and CDR2: SEHNR and FQNEAQ (reference sequence). The CDR3 spans 15 residues.

This chain uses TRBV5-1 with TRBJ1-2; maybe TRBD1 (6 bases). The CDR3 runs to 15 residues. Germline V lookup: CDR1 SGHRS, CDR2 YFSETQ. V lost 1 base and J 0 bases, leaving 10 bases between the germline ends. The CDR3 nucleotides read TGCGCCAGCAGCTTGATCGGACAGACTAACTATGGCTACACCTTC. This codes for CASSLIGQTNYGYTF.

The chain couples TRBV7-2 to TRBJ1-6; D possibly corresponds to TRBD1 (5 bases). The CDR3 length is 16 residues. Between the trimmed V and J ends, which lost 5 bases and 4 bases, there was a span of 15 bases. Germline CDR1 reads SGHTA; CDR2 reads FQGNSA. CDR3 nucleotides: TGTGCCAGCAGCCTGGGGGGGGTCCGATATAATTCACCCCTCCACTTT. This codes for CASSLGGVRYNSPLHF.

The chain links TRBV11-1 to TRBJ2-3; no clear D gene. The CDR3 contains 15 residues. Trimming removed 3 bases from V and 5 bases from J, with 15 bases in between. CDR1 and CDR2 from the germline V gene are SGHAT and FQDESV (reference sequence). CDR3 sequence reads: CASSFGSLTRDTQYF. CDR3 nucleotides: TGTGCCAGCAGCTTCGGGTCCCTAACGCGAGATACGCAGTATTTT. Based on the CDR3 plus reference TRBV11-1 and TRBJ2-3, the full variable domain is EAEVAQSPRYKITEKSQAVAFWCDPISGHATLYWYRQILGQGPELLVQFQDESVVDDSQLPKDRFSAERLKGVDSTLKIQPAELGDSAMYLCASSFGSLTRDTQYFGPGTRLTVL.

The chain recombines TRBV5-1 with TRBJ1-1, with a possible D match to TRBD1 (5 bases). The germline CDR1 and CDR2 sequences are SGHRS and YFSETQ. The CDR3 is 14 amino acids. Trimming shortened V by 4 bases and J by 7 bases, and 17 bases separated the two germline ends. CDR3: CASSPLQVPYEAFF. CDR3 sequence (DNA): TGCGCCAGCAGCCCGCTACAGGTTCCGTATGAAGCTTTCTTT.

In this sample, this clone turned up once. The gene calls are TRBV12-5 and TRBJ2-5; 8 bases agree with TRBD1. CDR3 length: 15 residues. V was pared by 6 bases and J by 4 bases, with 10 bases of the junction left unmatched. Germline values: CDR1 LGHNT, CDR2 FRNRAP. The CDR3: CASGLGTGRVETQYF. CDR3 DNA: TGTGCTAGTGGCCTAGGGACAGGTCGAGTAGAGACCCAGTACTTC. Variable domain in full (rest from reference TRBV12-5 and TRBJ2-5): DARVTQTPRHKVTEMGQEVTMRCQPILGHNTVFWYRQTMMQGLELLAYFRNRAPLDDSGMPKDRFSAEMPDATLATLKIQPSEPRDSAVYFCASGLGTGRVETQYFGPGTRLLVL.

V usage is TRBV4-3 and J usage is TRBJ2-7; D is perhaps TRBD2 (5 bases). V was clipped by 4 bases and J by 2 bases, with 21 bases between them. The germline V gene encodes CDR1 LGHNA and CDR2 YSLEER. This CDR3 has 17 amino acids. CDR3 bases: TGCGCCAGCAGCCTAAGACTGGAGAGGGTGATCCCCTACGAGCAGTACTTC. This translates into CASSLRLERVIPYEQYF.

The rearrangement uses TRBV19 and TRBJ2-3; D is possibly TRBD2 (5 bases). The CDR3 is 15 amino acids. V lost 3 bases to trimming and J lost 1 base, with 11 bases between them. Germline CDR1 is LNHDA and CDR2 is SQIVND (reference sequence). The CDR3 reads CASSIGTRGTDTQYF. In DNA, the CDR3 is TGTGCCAGTAGTATTGGTACGCGGGGCACAGATACGCAGTATTTT.

This clone was recorded only once. The chain carries TRBV5-1 and TRBJ2-2; D perhaps matches TRBD2 (6 bases). The CDR3 has 14 amino acids. The germline CDR1 and CDR2 sequences are SGHRS and YFSETQ. Trimming took 4 bases from V and 5 from J, leaving 12 bases between them. The CDR3 is CASSLGLDTGELFF. As DNA, the CDR3 is TGCGCCAGCAGCCTGGGACTGGATACCGGGGAGCTGTTTTTT.

This clone has just one count. The rearrangement links TRBV29-1 to TRBJ1-1, with 8 bases fitting TRBD1. CDR3 length equals 13 residues. In germline, CDR1 is SQVTM, CDR2 ANQGSEA. J gave up 1 base and V 7 bases, and 5 bases lay outside the gene matches. This CDR3 reads CSARDRSNTEAFF. The CDR3, as DNA: TGCAGCGCCAGGGACAGGTCGAACACTGAAGCTTTCTTT. The whole variable domain, remainder taken from reference TRBV29-1 and TRBJ1-1, is SAVISQKPSRDICQRGTSLTIQCQVDSQVTMMFWYRQQPGQSLTLIATANQGSEATYESGFVIDKFPISRPNLTFSTLTVSNMSPEDSSIYLCSARDRSNTEAFFGQGTRLTVV.

The CDR3 sequence is CASSLARGNTEAFF. CDR3 DNA: TGTGCCAGCAGCTTAGCGCGGGGGAACACTGAAGCTTTCTTT. This chain joins TRBV7-9 and TRBJ1-1; no clear D. Germline V CDR1 and CDR2: SEHNR, FQNEAQ (reference sequence). The V end was cut by 0 bases, the J end by 1 base, with 6 bases between. There are 14 residues in the CDR3.

This sequence joins TRBV7-2 and TRBJ2-3, with TRBD1 identical over 10 bases. Trimming cost V 4 bases and J 1 base; bases outside gene matches: 5. The CDR3 extends over 16 amino acids. Germline CDR1 SGHTA, CDR2 FQGNSA. CDR3 sequence reads: CASSSGTGAGTDTQYF. For the CDR3, the DNA is TGTGCCAGCAGCTCGGGGACAGGGGCCGGCACAGATACGCAGTATTTT.

This chain uses TRBV15 with TRBJ2-3; D is perhaps TRBD2 (7 bases). V lost 5 bases and J lost 6, with 15 bases in between. This CDR3 spans 14 amino acids. Germline-derived CDR1 and CDR2 are LNHNV and YYDKDF (reference sequence). CDR3: CATSRVGGPDTQYF. The CDR3 nucleotides are TGTGCCACCAGCCGCGTCGGGGGGCCTGATACGCAGTATTTT.

J is TRBJ2-5 and V is TRBV19, with D perhaps matching TRBD1 (6 bases). This CDR3 comprises 13 residues. Trimming cost V 9 bases and J 5 bases, with 16 bases left between them. Germline-derived CDR1 and CDR2 are LNHDA and SQIVND (reference sequence). Written as DNA, the CDR3 is TGTGCCAGCTCGGGACAACACACGGAGACCCAGTACTTC. Residues: CASSGQHTETQYF.

This chain joins TRBV9 and TRBJ2-5; 9 bases line up with TRBD1. The CDR3 sequence is 16 residues long. Germline lookup yields CDR1 SGDLS and CDR2 YYNGEE. V was clipped by 0 bases and J by 5 bases; unmatched bases: 8. The CDR3 DNA follows: TGTGCCAGCAGCGTAGGCAATACAGGGGGCGCTGAGACCCAGTACTTC. Its translation: CASSVGNTGGAETQYF.

The V and J genes are TRBV28 and TRBJ1-2, with D hard to call. Germline loops: CDR1 MDHEN, CDR2 SYDVKM. The CDR3 sequence is 14 residues long. The V and J ends lost 8 bases and 0 bases respectively, with 13 bases between them. The CDR3 loop is CASGDASANYGYTF. The CDR3 DNA reads TGTGCCAGCGGTGACGCTAGCGCTAACTATGGCTACACCTTC.

The J gene is TRBJ1-5, the V gene TRBV6-2 or TRBV6-3, with D maybe TRBD1 (6 bases). Germline CDR1 reads MNHEY; CDR2 reads SVGEGT. The CDR3 spans 16 residues. Between the trimmed V and J ends, which lost 0 bases and 5 bases, there was a span of 14 bases. CDR3 bases: TGTGCCAGCAGTTACTCAGGCGGGGGGCAGTATCAGCCCCAGCATTTT. Its protein product is CASSYSGGGQYQPQHF.

The V gene is TRBV7-2, the J gene TRBJ1-3; TRBD1 aligns across 7 bases. The CDR3 contains 13 residues. The J segment lost 10 bases and the V segment lost 5 bases, leaving 8 bases of the junction unmatched. The germline V gene encodes CDR1 SGHTA and CDR2 FQGNSA. This CDR3 is CASSVQEGATIYF. Here the CDR3 DNA reads TGTGCCAGCAGCGTTCAGGAGGGGGCAACCATATATTTT. Variable domain in full (rest from reference TRBV7-2 and TRBJ1-3): GAGVSQSPSNKVTEKGKDVELRCDPISGHTALYWYRQSLGQGLEFLIYFQGNSAPDKSGLPSDRFSAERTGGSVSTLTIQRTQQEDSAVYLCASSVQEGATIYFGEGSWLTVV.

This rearrangement joins TRBV12-3 or TRBV12-4 to TRBJ2-7; perhaps TRBD2 as D (5 bases). The CDR3 totals 11 residues. V lost 10 bases to trimming and J lost 0 bases, with 7 bases between them. The CDR3 region has the DNA TGTGCCATCGCGGGCTCCTACGAGCAGTACTTC. Translation: CAIAGSYEQYF.

CDR3 DNA: TGTGCCAGCTCACCACCGCAGGTATCTGGAAACACCATATATTTT. It is translated as CASSPPQVSGNTIYF. The chain is built from TRBV18 and TRBJ1-3; D unclear. Germline loops: CDR1 KGHSH, CDR2 LQKENI. V was pared by 0 bases and J by 1 base, with 7 bases between. The CDR3 loop spans 15 amino acids.

The genes are TRBV18 and TRBJ2-7; TRBD2 matches 13 bases. Trimming cost V 3 bases and J 5 bases; bases outside gene matches: 7. The CDR3 is 16 amino acids. Germline values: CDR1 KGHSH, CDR2 LQKENI. The DNA for the CDR3 is TGTGCCAGCTCACCGCGGACTAGCGGGGGATCCGACGAGCAGTACTTC. Protein product: CASSPRTSGGSDEQYF.

The CDR3 DNA follows: TGTGCCAGCAGTCGGACAGGGGGGCAGCCCCAGCATTTT. It specifies CASSRTGGQPQHF. The chain couples TRBV7-9 to TRBJ1-5; the match to TRBD1 covers 10 bases. The CDR3 has 13 amino acids. Germline V CDR1 and CDR2: SEHNR, FQNEAQ (reference sequence). V was clipped by 6 bases and J by 7 bases; unmatched bases: 3.

This sequence joins TRBV18 and TRBJ1-1; D is undetermined. V was clipped by 3 bases and J by 5 bases, with 13 bases between them. The germline CDR1 and CDR2 sequences are KGHSH and LQKENI. There are 14 residues in the CDR3. CDR3 DNA: TGTGCCAGCTCACCTATGACGGGGAAAACTGAAGCTTTCTTT. Its protein is CASSPMTGKTEAFF.